The clone carrying this T cell receptor (beta chain) was found many times. The sample is drawn from a study of CD8 T cells in ankylosing spondylitis. Libraries of TCR beta came from quantitative 5'-RACE with molecular barcodes. TCRdb re-derived calls from the 5' RACE reads in MiXCR, one entry per CDR3 protein. The profile shows about 220,000 distinct CDR3 sequences, about 10% of them singletons. CDR1 is LGHDT, CDR2 YNNKEL, per germline (reference sequence). J was trimmed by 3 bases and V by 3 bases; bases with no gene match: 4. The CDR3 is made up of 14 amino acids. Sequencing was done on a sample of blood, either unsorted or a sorted T cell fraction (not recorded which). The chain employs TRBV3-1 and TRBJ2-5; 7 positions agree with TRBD1. The receptor comes from a male donor with ankylosing spondylitis or in good health (not recorded which). In DNA, the CDR3 is TGTGCCAGCAGCCACCGAGGGGGCAAAGAGACCCAGTACTTC. It specifies CASSHRGGKETQYF.